Described below is a single T cell receptor beta chain sequence and its context. The sample belongs to a study of blood T cell repertoires in COVID-19. V lost 4 bases and J lost 5, with 11 bases in between. Germline V CDR1 and CDR2: KGHSH, LQKENI. The CDR3 contains 13 residues. Here immunoSEQ multiplex PCR was the method, and the copy in TCRdb shows in-frame clones only, minus some. The table records some 140,000 clones, approximately 80% of them present only once. The sequence derives from a man in his fifties who had recovered from COVID-19. The gene calls are TRBV18 and TRBJ1-2; D is perhaps TRBD1 (6 bases). Material for sequencing was PBMCs or T cells enriched from blood (not recorded which). DNA for the CDR3: TGTGCCAGCTCACAGGGGACATTTTATGGCTACACCTTC. Protein product: CASSQGTFYGYTF.